The source of this T cell receptor beta chain is a study of T cells in Graves' hyperthyroidism and ophthalmopathy. Germline V gives CDR1 DFQATT, CDR2 SNEGSKA (reference sequence). Deletions cut 2 bases from V and 4 bases from J, with 9 bases between. The CDR3 runs to 12 residues. This clonotype was seen at least ten times. TCR beta CDR3 region amplification was performed from RNA transcripts. In the first-round RT-PCR of the TCR CDR3, the HTBI primer set was used. TCRdb re-called the multiplex PCR reads through MiXCR, storing one row per CDR3 protein. The sample shows 350,000 to 450,000 distinct CDR3 sequences, about 14% of them seen only once.

Sequencing used blood. The chain links TRBV20-1 to TRBJ2-7; D remains unclear. The receptor was isolated from a man aged 50 or older with Graves' ophthalmopathy. CDR3 sequence reads: CSARPDRYEQYF. As DNA, the CDR3 is TGCAGTGCTAGACCGGACCGATACGAGCAGTACTTC.